The rows below give T cell receptor beta chains drawn from one sample of a study of blood T cell repertoires in COVID-19. Generated by immunoSEQ multiplex PCR, the TCRdb table keeps only in-frame clones and is missing some. The table records about 200,000 clones, approximately 84% of them present only once. Material: peripheral blood. These receptors all stem from a man in his forties or fifties with acute or convalescent COVID-19. Each CDR3 is given with its conserved first and last residue. A D gene is named only where the DNA matches it firmly. Size values are once, few and many counts, or a class for expanded clones, and some rows have none.

V: TRBV19
size: NA
D: TRBD1
J: TRBJ1-5
DNA: TGTGCCAGTAGTGCTCTAGGGACAGGCAATCAGCCCCAGCATTTT
CDR3: CASSALGTGNQPQHF

V: TRBV30
size: NA
D: TRBD1
J: TRBJ1-3
DNA: TGTGCCTGGAGTGTGGGACAGGGAAGTGGAAACACCATATATTTT
CDR3: CAWSVGQGSGNTIYF

V: TRBV2
size: NA
D: NA
J: TRBJ1-1
DNA: TGTGCCAGCAGATCCCGTGGCCGCATGAACACTGAAGCTTTCTTT
CDR3: CASRSRGRMNTEAFF

V: TRBV5-1
size: NA
D: NA
J: TRBJ1-1
DNA: TGCGCCAGCAGCTTACCAGGGGCCGCTGAAGCTTTCTTT
CDR3: CASSLPGAAEAFF

V: TRBV11-2
size: few
D: NA
J: TRBJ1-1
DNA: TGTGCCAGCAGCTTAGGGTCAGGTAGGACTGAAGCTTTCTTT
CDR3: CASSLGSGRTEAFF

V: TRBV6-5
size: NA
D: NA
J: TRBJ1-1
DNA: TGTGCCAGCAGTTACTCGGACAGAAGGCAGAGCACTGAAGCTTTCTTT
CDR3: CASSYSDRRQSTEAFF

V: TRBV6-6
size: NA
D: TRBD1
J: TRBJ1-1
DNA: TGTGCCAGCACCTCGGAGGGGGCCACTGAAGCTTTCTTT
CDR3: CASTSEGATEAFF

V: TRBV7-9
size: NA
D: NA
J: TRBJ1-2
DNA: TGTGCCAGCAGCTTTGGATCGGAACAGTCCTATGGCTACACCTTC
CDR3: CASSFGSEQSYGYTF

V: TRBV19
size: once
D: TRBD1
J: TRBJ1-1
DNA: TGTGCCAGTAAACAGGGGGCGGGTGTACCTGAAGCTTTCTTT
CDR3: CASKQGAGVPEAFF

V: TRBV7-9
size: NA
D: TRBD1
J: TRBJ1-5
DNA: TGTGCCAGCAGCGGACAGGGGGTCGGCAATCAGCCCCAGCATTTT
CDR3: CASSGQGVGNQPQHF

V: TRBV19
size: NA
D: NA
J: TRBJ2-5
DNA: TGTGCCAGTAGTACCCGACAGTTACAAGAGACCCAGTACTTC
CDR3: CASSTRQLQETQYF

V: TRBV7-2
size: once
D: NA
J: TRBJ2-7
DNA: TGTGCCAGCATCCTTACTCAATCCGCCTACGAGCAGTACTTC
CDR3: CASILTQSAYEQYF

V: TRBV5-1
size: once
D: NA
J: TRBJ1-1
DNA: TGCGCCAGCAGCTTGGCGGGAGATTTCAACACTGAAGCTTTCTTT
CDR3: CASSLAGDFNTEAFF

V: TRBV4-1
size: NA
D: NA
J: TRBJ1-2
DNA: TGCGCCAGCAGCCAAGAATGGGCCTTTCCGGCTGGCTACACCTTC
CDR3: CASSQEWAFPAGYTF

V: TRBV18
size: NA
D: TRBD1
J: TRBJ1-4
DNA: TGTGCCAGCTCACCCGACAGGGATGAAAAACTGTTTTTT
CDR3: CASSPDRDEKLFF

V: TRBV5-4
size: NA
D: TRBD2
J: TRBJ2-3
DNA: TGTGCCAGCAGCTTGTTACTAGCGGGGGGGGGCACAGATACGCAGTATTTT
CDR3: CASSLLLAGGGTDTQYF

V: TRBV5-1
size: NA
D: TRBD1
J: TRBJ2-2
DNA: TGCGCCAGCAGCTCAGACAGGGATGCAACGACCGGGGAGCTGTTTTTT
CDR3: CASSSDRDATTGELFF

V: TRBV4-1
size: NA
D: TRBD1
J: TRBJ1-1
DNA: TGCGCCAGCAGCCAAGGACAGGGGGCTTGGACTGAAGCTTTCTTT
CDR3: CASSQGQGAWTEAFF

V: TRBV6-6
size: NA
D: TRBD2
J: TRBJ2-1
DNA: TGTGCCAGCAGTCCCCCGCCAAGCGGGGGGAACAATGAGCAGTTCTTC
CDR3: CASSPPPSGGNNEQFF

V: TRBV19
size: NA
D: NA
J: TRBJ1-1
DNA: TGTGCCAGTAGTATAGGCAGGGTGAACACTGAAGCTTTCTTT
CDR3: CASSIGRVNTEAFF

V: TRBV5-1
size: NA
D: NA
J: TRBJ1-4
DNA: TGCGCCAGCAGCTCCTCCCGCGGGGAAAAACTGTTTTTT
CDR3: CASSSSRGEKLFF

V: TRBV5-4
size: NA
D: TRBD1
J: TRBJ1-3
DNA: TGTGCCAGCAGCTTGGGACAGGGAATGACCATATATTTT
CDR3: CASSLGQGMTIYF

V: TRBV19
size: NA
D: TRBD1
J: TRBJ2-7
DNA: TGTGCCAGCCGCTTCGGGACAGGGATGAACTACGAGCAGTACTTC
CDR3: CASRFGTGMNYEQYF

V: TRBV19
size: once
D: NA
J: TRBJ2-1
DNA: TGTGCCAGTAGAGGGGGATGGGTCTACAATGAGCAGTTCTTC
CDR3: CASRGGWVYNEQFF

V: TRBV11-2
size: NA
D: TRBD2
J: TRBJ2-1
DNA: TGTGCCAGCAGCCCCAATACTAGCGGGGATGAGCAGTTCTTC
CDR3: CASSPNTSGDEQFF

V: TRBV18
size: NA
D: NA
J: TRBJ1-4
DNA: TGTGCCAGCTCAGAGCGGGACGGAAGAAATGAAAAACTGTTTTTT
CDR3: CASSERDGRNEKLFF

V: TRBV11-2
size: NA
D: NA
J: TRBJ1-2
DNA: TGTGCCAGCAGCTTAGATCAGAGGTACGACTATGGCTACACCTTC
CDR3: CASSLDQRYDYGYTF